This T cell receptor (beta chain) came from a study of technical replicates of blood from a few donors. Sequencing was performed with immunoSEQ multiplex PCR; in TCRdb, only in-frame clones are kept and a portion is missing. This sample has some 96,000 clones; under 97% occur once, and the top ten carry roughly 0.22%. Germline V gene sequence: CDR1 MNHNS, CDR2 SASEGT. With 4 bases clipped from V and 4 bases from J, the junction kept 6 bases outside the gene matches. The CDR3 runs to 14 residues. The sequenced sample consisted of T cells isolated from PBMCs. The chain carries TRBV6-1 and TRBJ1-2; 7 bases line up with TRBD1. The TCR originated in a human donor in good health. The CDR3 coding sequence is TGTGCCAGCAGTGCAACAGGGGCGATCTATGGCTACACCTTC. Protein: CASSATGAIYGYTF.